This T cell receptor (beta chain) is drawn from a study of beta chain features in type 1 diabetes (dated by TCRdb to 2016 to 2019). With regard to the full study: Mean age, gender distribution, total cell number and subset yield did not differ between patients and healthy donors. A total of roughly 99 million sorted cells were examined across all samples, and the number of cells per subset was strongly correlated with RNA yield. The study compared the TCRB repertoires of sorted circulating CD4+ T cell subsets in recently diagnosed type 1 diabetes patients with those in matched healthy donors. Naive and central memory subsets were obtained from all 30 or so donors, but regulatory and stem cell-like memory subsets were isolated from only 8 patients and roughly eight healthy donors.

Details on this clone: What this receptor recognizes is not known. No base quality information exists; no much larger clone differs at one position.

All of the isolated RNA was reverse transcribed with the High Capacity cDNA Reverse Transcription Kit, so expressed TCRB transcripts were sequenced. Deep immunoSEQ sequencing was applied to naive, central memory and regulatory T cell samples, giving an average of around 3.4 million total reads per sample. After sorted cells were lysed in RLT buffer, RNA was extracted with DNase-treated RNeasy Micro or Mini kits, with the choice depending on cell number. Each cell subset was processed on its own to prevent cross-contamination, while patient and healthy donor samples were processed together. The immunoSEQ multiplex PCR was used to amplify TCRB sequences from cDNA, generating 87-bp fragments that spanned the CDR3 region. Amplicons were sequenced on the Illumina HiSeq platform. The source study handled its data this way. Synthetic template baselines were used to correct PCR bias computationally, reads within Hamming distance 2 were collapsed, and singletons that could not be merged were discarded. By aligning reads against IMGT, V, D and J genes, CDR3 length, and insertions or deletions at six rearrangement sites were assigned. Within each subset, clonotype counts were normalized to the number of sorted cells before true diversity and Gini coefficients were calculated with the tcR R package. Repertoire sharing was quantified using the overlap coefficient calculated on TCRB nucleotide sequences. Out-of-frame TCRB sequences from naive cells were analyzed to stand in for the pre-selection repertoire. In its TCRdb copy, this immuneACCESS table keeps in-frame sequences only and misses some clones. Where compared with another copy, unresolved V genes explain less than half of these, and the others have no known cause. The V and J calls and clone size come from that table; D and trimming were worked out from the DNA. This sample lists a few hundred thousand clones; roughly 13% were detected once. Roughly 0.018% of the sample is in the top ten clones.

Each donor gave one peripheral blood draw, averaging approximately 120 mL, which was collected into heparinised tubes. Using a panel that included CD45RO, CCR7, CD25, CD127, CD95 and CD27, naive, central memory, regulatory and stem cell-like memory CD4+ T cells were sorted on a BD FACSAria II. All sorted populations exceeded 95% purity. Right away, PBMCs were isolated by Lymphoprep density gradient centrifugation and were stained directly, with no culture step. Samples were stained and sorted in pairs, with one healthy donor and one patient per experiment, so that batch effects were minimized. Overall study results and their limits: PCR might favor shorter templates, but patient and control samples were amplified and corrected together, so any skew would affect both groups equally. Type 1 diabetes patients showed a moderate but significant shortening of TCRB CDR3 length in all four CD4+ subsets. At VDJ recombination sites, type 1 diabetes patients had fewer insertions and more deleted nucleotides, which implies abnormalities in thymic rearrangement. Because cDNA was sequenced instead of genomic DNA, activated cells with high expression could be over-represented, although the groups did not differ in activation or CD3 levels. HLA sub-analyses involved small numbers of individuals, so any influence of HLA type on TCRB rearrangement remained unresolved. The naive, central memory and regulatory TCRB repertoires appeared to resemble one another more closely among patients than among healthy donors.

This TCR was sampled from a man younger than 40 with type 1 diabetes. Specimen: naive CD4+ T cells from blood. The cell subset or site label, read with the paper, signifies: true naive CD4+ T cells.

The nucleotides read TGTGCCAGCAGCTTAAAGAGGCAGCAGTTCTTC. Protein translation: CASSLKRQQFF. The chain is made from TRBV7-9 and TRBJ2-1; the D gene assignment is ambiguous. Trimming costs V 2 bases and J 11 bases, and their ends lie 7 bases apart. Including the terminal cysteine and phenylalanine, the CDR3 comprises 11 residues. Only the CDR3 DNA stays, 33 bases, in frame from base 1. Per the germline V gene (reference sequence), SEHNR is the CDR1 and FQNEAQ is the CDR2.